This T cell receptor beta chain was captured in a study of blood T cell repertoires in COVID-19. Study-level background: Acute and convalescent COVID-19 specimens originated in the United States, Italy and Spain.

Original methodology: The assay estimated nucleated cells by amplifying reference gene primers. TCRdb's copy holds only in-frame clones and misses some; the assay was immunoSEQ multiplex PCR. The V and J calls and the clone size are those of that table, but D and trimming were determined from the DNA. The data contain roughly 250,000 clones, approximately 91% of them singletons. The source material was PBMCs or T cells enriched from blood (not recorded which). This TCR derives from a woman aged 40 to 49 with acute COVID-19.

CDR3 in amino acids: CASTQTGGNTYEQYF. CDR3 sequence (DNA): TGTGCCAGCACCCAGACAGGGGGGAACACCTACGAGCAGTACTTC. This sequence joins TRBV2 and TRBJ2-7; TRBD1 agrees at 9 bases. Per the germline V gene, CDR1 is SNHLY and CDR2 is FYNNEI. The CDR3 totals 15 residues. V gave up 7 bases and J gave up 2 bases; unmatched junction bases: 9.